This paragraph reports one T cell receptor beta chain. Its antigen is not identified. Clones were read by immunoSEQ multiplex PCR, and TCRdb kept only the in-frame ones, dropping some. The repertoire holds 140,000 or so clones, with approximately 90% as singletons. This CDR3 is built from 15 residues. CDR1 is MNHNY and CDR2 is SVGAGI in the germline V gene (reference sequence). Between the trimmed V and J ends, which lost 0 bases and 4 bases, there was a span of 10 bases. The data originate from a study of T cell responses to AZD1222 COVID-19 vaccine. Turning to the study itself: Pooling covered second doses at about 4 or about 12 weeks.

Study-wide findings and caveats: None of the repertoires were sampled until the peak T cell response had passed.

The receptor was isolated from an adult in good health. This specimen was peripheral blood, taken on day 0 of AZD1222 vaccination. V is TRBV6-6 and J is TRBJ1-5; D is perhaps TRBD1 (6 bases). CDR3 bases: TGTGCCAGCAGTTACTCGAAACAGGGTAATCAGCCCCAGCATTTT. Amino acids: CASSYSKQGNQPQHF.